This is a list of T cell receptor beta chains from one sample in a study of blood T cell repertoires in COVID-19. Profiling relied on immunoSEQ multiplex PCR, and the TCRdb table lists in-frame clones only, not all of them. The data contain about 160,000 clones, 80% to 90% of them singletons. The sequenced sample was peripheral blood. The receptors originated from a man younger than 30 with COVID-19, enrolled during active disease. Both conserved end residues are part of each CDR3. The order of the fields is CDR3 DNA, CDR3 protein, J gene, D gene, clone size, V gene. The D gene is left open where the match is weak. Clone size is shown for a subset of rows, as once, few, many or a class of expanded clone.

CDR3nt: TGTGCCAGCAGATACACAGGGGTCAATCAGCCCCAGCATTTT; CDR3aa: CASRYTGVNQPQHF; j_gene: TRBJ1-5; d_gene: TRBD1; abundance: NA; v_gene: TRBV28
CDR3nt: TGTGCCAGCAGCGTAGATGGGTCGGGTAATTATAATTCACCCCTCCACTTT; CDR3aa: CASSVDGSGNYNSPLHF; j_gene: TRBJ1-6; d_gene: NA; abundance: NA; v_gene: TRBV9
CDR3nt: TGTGCCAGCAGTTTTGCGAGGGGGCCCCAAGAGACCCAGTACTTC; CDR3aa: CASSFARGPQETQYF; j_gene: TRBJ2-5; d_gene: TRBD1; abundance: NA; v_gene: TRBV28
CDR3nt: TGCAGCGTTGAGGGGCCTGGACAGGGGCCGCTCAACACTGAAGCTTTCTTT; CDR3aa: CSVEGPGQGPLNTEAFF; j_gene: TRBJ1-1; d_gene: TRBD1; abundance: NA; v_gene: TRBV29-1
CDR3nt: TGTGCCAGCAGACCTGGGACAGGGTCGGTCCATGAGCAGTTCTTC; CDR3aa: CASRPGTGSVHEQFF; j_gene: TRBJ2-1; d_gene: TRBD1; abundance: NA; v_gene: TRBV7-9
CDR3nt: TGCAGCGTTTGGCCCCCTGGGGCCAACGTCCTGACTTTC; CDR3aa: CSVWPPGANVLTF; j_gene: TRBJ2-6; d_gene: NA; abundance: once; v_gene: TRBV29-1
CDR3nt: TGTGCCAGCAGCTTAGTGGCGGGAGGATCCTACAATGAGCAGTTCTTC; CDR3aa: CASSLVAGGSYNEQFF; j_gene: TRBJ2-1; d_gene: TRBD2; abundance: NA; v_gene: TRBV7-2
CDR3nt: TGTGCCACGACAAAGCGGGGCGCGGGGGGAAACACCATATATTTT; CDR3aa: CATTKRGAGGNTIYF; j_gene: TRBJ1-3; d_gene: NA; abundance: few; v_gene: TRBV19
CDR3nt: TGTGCCAGCAGCGAGACAGGGAGAAACTACGAGCAGTACTTC; CDR3aa: CASSETGRNYEQYF; j_gene: TRBJ2-7; d_gene: TRBD1; abundance: NA; v_gene: TRBV11-2
CDR3nt: TGTGCCAGTATTCAACAGGGGGCGGACACTGAAGCTTTCTTT; CDR3aa: CASIQQGADTEAFF; j_gene: TRBJ1-1; d_gene: TRBD1; abundance: NA; v_gene: TRBV19
CDR3nt: TGTGCCAGCAGTTTCTCCGCAGGGGAAGAGACCCAGTACTTC; CDR3aa: CASSFSAGEETQYF; j_gene: TRBJ2-5; d_gene: NA; abundance: once; v_gene: TRBV27
CDR3nt: TGTGCCAGCAGCGGAGCGGGAGACCCAGATACGCAGTATTTT; CDR3aa: CASSGAGDPDTQYF; j_gene: TRBJ2-3; d_gene: TRBD2; abundance: NA; v_gene: TRBV28
CDR3nt: TGTGCCAGCAGTGGCACAGGTTTCTACGAGCAGTACTTC; CDR3aa: CASSGTGFYEQYF; j_gene: TRBJ2-7; d_gene: NA; abundance: NA; v_gene: TRBV25-1
CDR3nt: TGTGCCAGCACAAAGGGCGGGAGATCTTCCTCCTACAATGAGCAGTTCTTC; CDR3aa: CASTKGGRSSSYNEQFF; j_gene: TRBJ2-1; d_gene: TRBD2; abundance: NA; v_gene: TRBV11-2
CDR3nt: TGCAGCGTTAAAACGGACAGGAACGGTTATGGCTACACCTTC; CDR3aa: CSVKTDRNGYGYTF; j_gene: TRBJ1-2; d_gene: TRBD1; abundance: NA; v_gene: TRBV29-1
CDR3nt: TGTGCCACCAGTGATCCGGGACTAGCGGGCCACCAAGAGACCCAGTACTTC; CDR3aa: CATSDPGLAGHQETQYF; j_gene: TRBJ2-5; d_gene: TRBD2; abundance: once; v_gene: TRBV24-1
CDR3nt: TGTGCCAGCAGTCAAACGTGGACTAAAACTGAAGCTTTCTTT; CDR3aa: CASSQTWTKTEAFF; j_gene: TRBJ1-1; d_gene: NA; abundance: NA; v_gene: TRBV6-2/TRBV6-3
CDR3nt: TGTGCCAGCAGTATGGACAGGGACTACGAGCAGTACTTC; CDR3aa: CASSMDRDYEQYF; j_gene: TRBJ2-7; d_gene: TRBD1; abundance: NA; v_gene: TRBV12-3/TRBV12-4
CDR3nt: TGTGCCAGCAGTGGAGAGCACTACAATGAGCAGTTCTTC; CDR3aa: CASSGEHYNEQFF; j_gene: TRBJ2-1; d_gene: NA; abundance: NA; v_gene: TRBV28
CDR3nt: TGTGCCAGTAGTACCCCCGCAGGGGGCCGAGAGACCCAGTACTTC; CDR3aa: CASSTPAGGRETQYF; j_gene: TRBJ2-5; d_gene: TRBD1; abundance: NA; v_gene: TRBV19
CDR3nt: TGCGCCAGCAGCCAAGGGTACGACAGGGCCAGGGAGCAGTACTTC; CDR3aa: CASSQGYDRAREQYF; j_gene: TRBJ2-7; d_gene: TRBD1; abundance: NA; v_gene: TRBV4-1
CDR3nt: TGTGCCAGCTCACGGGACAGGGCGAGGACAGATACGCAGTATTTT; CDR3aa: CASSRDRARTDTQYF; j_gene: TRBJ2-3; d_gene: TRBD1; abundance: once; v_gene: TRBV18
CDR3nt: TGTGCCAGCAGCCTTGGGGGCGCGGGTCAGCCCCAGCATTTT; CDR3aa: CASSLGGAGQPQHF; j_gene: TRBJ1-5; d_gene: NA; abundance: NA; v_gene: TRBV3-1/TRBV3-2
CDR3nt: TGTGCCAGCAGCGCCCAAGCGCGGTGGCCAGATACGCAGTATTTT; CDR3aa: CASSAQARWPDTQYF; j_gene: TRBJ2-3; d_gene: NA; abundance: NA; v_gene: TRBV9
CDR3nt: TGTGCCAGCACTGGGGACAGGGCTGGGGCCAACGTCCTGACTTTC; CDR3aa: CASTGDRAGANVLTF; j_gene: TRBJ2-6; d_gene: TRBD1; abundance: NA; v_gene: TRBV2
CDR3nt: TGCGCCAGCAGCCAAGAACTCCCAGGGACTAGCGTGAGCCACCAAGAGACCCAGTACTTC; CDR3aa: CASSQELPGTSVSHQETQYF; j_gene: TRBJ2-5; d_gene: TRBD2; abundance: NA; v_gene: TRBV4-3
CDR3nt: TGTGCCAGCAGCTCGAACAACAGGGGGCTGATCCATGAGCAGTTCTTC; CDR3aa: CASSSNNRGLIHEQFF; j_gene: TRBJ2-1; d_gene: TRBD1; abundance: NA; v_gene: TRBV13
CDR3nt: TGTGCCACCAGTGATTTAGCGAGTTTCCCCTCCTACAATGAGCAGTTCTTC; CDR3aa: CATSDLASFPSYNEQFF; j_gene: TRBJ2-1; d_gene: NA; abundance: NA; v_gene: TRBV24-1
CDR3nt: TGTGCCTGGAGCCCTACAGGGTCTGCCGGTGGCTACACCTTC; CDR3aa: CAWSPTGSAGGYTF; j_gene: TRBJ1-2; d_gene: NA; abundance: few; v_gene: TRBV30
CDR3nt: TGTGCCAGCAGTTACTTTGTCAACTCTGGGGCCAACGTCCTGACTTTC; CDR3aa: CASSYFVNSGANVLTF; j_gene: TRBJ2-6; d_gene: NA; abundance: NA; v_gene: TRBV6-5
CDR3nt: TGTGCCAGTAAGGCGGCAGCCACAACCTCCTATGGCTACACCTTC; CDR3aa: CASKAAATTSYGYTF; j_gene: TRBJ1-2; d_gene: NA; abundance: NA; v_gene: TRBV19
CDR3nt: TGTGCCAGCAGTGAGTGGGGACAGGGCGTCTATGGCTACACCTTC; CDR3aa: CASSEWGQGVYGYTF; j_gene: TRBJ1-2; d_gene: TRBD1; abundance: NA; v_gene: TRBV2
CDR3nt: TGTGCCAGCAGCGGGACAGGGGTGACCTACGAGCAGTACTTC; CDR3aa: CASSGTGVTYEQYF; j_gene: TRBJ2-7; d_gene: TRBD1; abundance: NA; v_gene: TRBV7-2
CDR3nt: TGCGCCAGCAGCCAAAACATCTTAGCGGGGGCCTTTGTGCAGTACTTC; CDR3aa: CASSQNILAGAFVQYF; j_gene: TRBJ2-7; d_gene: TRBD2; abundance: NA; v_gene: TRBV4-3
CDR3nt: TGTGCCAGCAGTATCGGACAGTACGAGCAGTACTTC; CDR3aa: CASSIGQYEQYF; j_gene: TRBJ2-7; d_gene: NA; abundance: NA; v_gene: TRBV6-6